This T cell receptor beta chain was sequenced during a study of T cell changes during pregnancy in multiple sclerosis. Germline assignment: CDR1 SGHNT and CDR2 YYREEE (reference sequence). This CDR3 spans 14 amino acids. Trimming removed 3 bases from V and 1 base from J, with 10 bases in between. Using immunoSEQ multiplex PCR, the repertoire was profiled, and TCRdb retains in-frame clones only, with some absent. The data hold approximately 37,000 clones, with around nine tenths observed a single time. The clonotype was recovered from a female donor in good health, enrolled as a control in a pregnancy study. The V gene is TRBV5-4, the J gene TRBJ2-5; D not resolved. The sample was CD4+ T cells from peripheral blood mononuclear cells, taken in the third trimester of pregnancy. In DNA form, the CDR3 reads TGTGCCAGCAGCTCCCCCACAATCCAAGAGACCCAGTACTTC. Amino acids: CASSSPTIQETQYF.